The TCR beta chain under discussion was sequenced for a study of shared clonotypes between healthy human individuals. V dropped 2 bases and J dropped 4 bases, with 12 bases sitting between them. The germline CDR1 and CDR2 sequences are MDHEN and SYDVKM. The length of the CDR3 is 15 residues. This clone was found once. This table comes from immunoSEQ multiplex PCR, and its TCRdb copy is limited to in-frame clones, with some not included. The sample holds roughly 640,000 clones, about 96% seen once. The clonotype was recovered from a woman aged 30 to 39 in good health. J is TRBJ1-5 and V is TRBV28, with D tentatively TRBD1 (5 bases). The sequenced sample consisted of naive CD4+ T cells sorted from blood. Subset defined: CD45RA+ positively selected. CDR3 bases: TGTGCCAGCAGTTTAGGGACCCGAGATAATCAGCCCCAGCATTTT. Translating it yields CASSLGTRDNQPQHF.